This TCR beta chain was found in a study of cytomegalovirus exposure and HLA in healthy donors (dated by TCRdb to 2016 to 2017). For the study in its entirety: An earlier analysis of roughly 500 of the donors reported approximately 280 Gb of sequence data and around 110 million unique TCR beta sequences obtained from around 190 million T cells. Of the roughly 420 genotyped donors, less than 85% were placed in the genetic ancestry cluster associated with self-reported Caucasian donors. Approximately 300 gigabases of sequencing data and approximately 84 million unique TCR sequences were included in an early release covering around 650 HLA-typed donors. Along with the roughly 610-subject first cohort, a separate validation cohort of over a hundred different subjects was used. Five DR-DQ haplotypes were handled as single units for association and clustering, since linkage in the cohort was strong. Every discovery cohort repertoire had been produced on one sequencing platform. On average, over 200,000 unique TCR beta nucleotide sequences were sequenced per donor among several hundred genotyped donors of the cohort, with 15% to 20% of those sequences being non-productive. The study profiled the T cell repertoires of under 850 subjects by immunosequencing and related them to cytomegalovirus serostatus. High-throughput TCR immunosequencing, statistical association of individual TCRs with disease status, and machine learning were combined to predict cytomegalovirus infection status. Typing coverage varied by locus: roughly 629-640 donors for A, B, C, DRB1 and DQB1; approximately 500 for DQA1; about 590 for DPA1; more than 450 for DPB1. Donor age, sex, ethnicity and CMV serostatus were compiled alongside the repertoire data. Rather than using new phenotypic data, the later analysis identified candidate immune exposures from TCR beta sequences and from how often those sequences occurred across donors. The study aimed to test whether cataloging public T cell receptors could reveal signatures of past pathogen exposure. A later analysis re-examined previously published TCR beta repertoires from 600 to 700 donors and added high-resolution HLA genotyping to investigate patterns of TCR occurrence. A later genetic analysis took genome-wide SNP genotypes for about three fifths of the 666 donors and used that subset as a discovery cohort. To decide whether each TCR beta V gene segment behaved as functional or pseudogenic, an earlier analysis of approximately 600 of the donors relied on high-throughput TCR beta sequencing. Class I and class II HLA loci were covered by the typing at four-digit resolution. What the study reported, not specific to this receptor: In vitro tests confirmed that a few of the cytomegalovirus-associated TCR beta chains recognize cytomegalovirus antigens. A further reported finding was that TCR beta sequences accurately predicted the HLA-A and HLA-B alleles for most subjects in the first cohort. In a later genetic analysis, fewer N-insertions in productive TCRs were reported among donors in an Asian-associated ancestry cluster than the roughly 640-donor mean. While some public TCRs were present in many individuals, most TCR sequences turned up only very rarely across donors. An earlier analysis of approximately 590 of the donors showed that most TCR beta V segments appeared in productive rearrangements either about 90% or about 30% of the time, which broadly matched IMGT annotations. Because counts were too low, some 17 rarely observed V segments, including chromosome 9 orphons, were excluded from the earlier analysis of fewer than 650 of the donors. The study gave a list of 150 to 200 TCR beta chains associated with cytomegalovirus. An association between a missense DCLRE1C variant and V-gene and J-gene trimming of TCR beta chains was found in a later genetic analysis and replicated in an independent cohort. For the cohort, immune exposure information was limited to CMV serostatus. The classifier was reported to diagnose cytomegalovirus status with high specificity and sensitivity in both the original and validation cohorts. The 87-base-pair reads could not distinguish some IMGT-functional V segments, including TRBV6-2 and TRBV6-3, so those segments were excluded. Strong co-occurrence of HLA alleles, especially DR and DQ, made assigning TCR associations to individual alleles difficult. A later analysis found that HLA-associated TCR beta chains were more clonally expanded and had lower generation probabilities than equally common non-associated chains. Presence/absence analyses assumed roughly uniform sequencing depth across donors, an assumption that may not hold. Only TCR beta chains were sequenced in this cohort, and the absence of alpha or paired-chain data limited detectable features. Several of the top co-occurrence clusters appeared to be linked to parvovirus B19, influenza, CMV and Epstein-Barr virus, according to a later analysis. In a later analysis, 15,000 to 20,000 TCR beta sequences were associated with specific HLA alleles at a false discovery rate of 0.05. A cluster of highly shared sequence variants was judged likely to be a technical artifact of the sequencing pipeline. Correlated functional status among segregating V segments might reflect linkage disequilibrium, but an unknown experimental factor could not be ruled out. Because HLA typing was unavailable for some donors at each locus, only the typed subset was used in association tests. Most CMV-associated TCR beta chains appeared to be HLA-restricted in a later analysis, and the HLA associations seemed to be driven largely by CMV exposure. The authors suggested that the approach could potentially be generalized to other disease states and immunological phenotypes. In a later analysis, TCR association rates were found to vary across HLA loci, with the most associated TCRs seen for DRB1 alleles and the fewest for HLA-C alleles.

The germline V end is reduced by 0 bases and the J end by 5 bases; junction bases left unmatched: 12. Reading the germline V gene gives CDR1 ENHRY and CDR2 SYGVKD. From the cysteine through the phenylalanine, the CDR3 covers 17 amino acids. CDR3 DNA is the only sequence kept; it has 51 bases, read in frame from the first base. In the case of this clone: Which antigen it targets is not known. The sample holds no much larger clone one base away, and base qualities are not on file.

The cohort was made up of 650 to 700 healthy bone marrow donors. All cohort members were sampled while nominally healthy, although unrecorded immune exposures were likely present. The donor tested CMV seronegative, placing the donor among the roughly 350 seronegative members of the cohort. Every donor gave a peripheral blood sample, and the peripheral blood mononuclear cells from that sample were used for TCR beta sequencing. The Qiagen DNeasy Blood Extraction Kit was used to extract genomic DNA from the blood cell samples. Library method: the immunoSEQ multiplex PCR assay. A mixture of 60 forward primers for TCR Vbeta segments and 13 reverse primers for TCR Jbeta segments was used in the multiplex PCR. A multiplex PCR assay on genomic DNA amplified the CDR3 region of rearranged TCR beta genes. The Illumina HiSeq System was used to sequence the amplified TCR beta libraries as 87-base-pair reads. On the authors' methods: A later analysis counted about 82 million unique TCR beta chains across the 670 or so repertoires, and 9.5 million to 11 million of these chains were shared by at least two donors. Raw reads were error-corrected and collapsed into unique sequences with a nearest-neighbor algorithm that merged closely related sequences to remove PCR and sequencing errors. Alignment of CDR3 sequences to IMGT reference sequences was used to assign V, D and J gene segments. For a sequence to be retained, a match of at least six nucleotides was required to both a V gene segment and a J gene segment. A rearrangement was called productive if the CDR3 had no stop codons and remained in frame with V and J, and every other rearrangement was called non-productive. Following IMGT convention, CDR3 was defined as the stretch from the second conserved V-encoded cysteine to the conserved J-encoded phenylalanine. The earlier analysis of 550 to 650 of the donors excluded any sequence lacking an unambiguous match to a single V gene segment. An earlier analysis of just under 600 of the donors called V segments functional above 56.7% productive rearrangements and segregating when the between-donor standard deviation exceeded 5%. A statistical classification framework was built to diagnose cytomegalovirus status from the catalog of TCR beta chain sequences. A later analysis assigned V and J genes by comparing TCR nucleotide sequences with IMGT/GENE-DB human TR gene sequences. In a later analysis, CDR3 sequences and most-parsimonious VDJ recombination scenarios were assigned using the TCRdist pipeline. In a later analysis, each TCR beta chain was defined by its CDR3 amino acid sequence together with its V-gene family, and reads lacking a unique V-gene family were excluded. A later analysis removed 550 to 650 highly shared, low-generation-probability nucleotide sequences to deal with suspected cross-contamination and a sequencing artifact. In a later analysis, a clonal expansion index for each public chain was calculated from normalized within-repertoire ranks of inferred template counts. In a later analysis, generation probabilities were computed using a VDJ recombination model fitted to out-of-frame rearrangements, and the results were checked against IGoR. A later analysis scored TCR-TCR, TCR-HLA and TCR-CMV co-occurrence with hypergeometric tests, applying a repertoire-size bias correction to TCR pairs. A later analysis estimated false discovery rates by permuting HLA or CMV assignments 20 times. In a later analysis, co-occurring TCRs were grouped using DBSCAN, with TCRdist sequence similarity added in when clustering inside HLA-allele-positive subsets. For co-occurrence clustering, repertoires with fewer than 30,000 or more than 120,000 public chains were excluded, along with five repertoires with anomalous nucleotide sharing. TCRdb limited this immuneACCESS table to in-frame rearrangements with V and J called. A share of clones is missing; checked studies link under half to unresolved V genes, and the rest is unexplained. V and J calls plus clone size are reproduced from that table; the DNA served to infer D and trimming. The sample table lists around 120,000 clones, more than 60% of them with a count of one. The ten biggest clones cover 3.4% of the sample.

This clonotype was obtained from a man younger than 45 in good health and CMV-seronegative. This chain joins TRBV10-3 to TRBJ2-5; TRBD2 agrees with 7 junctional bases. The material sequenced was PBMCs. The DNA sequence reads TGTGCCATCAGTGAGTCGGTGATCATGACTAGCCGGGAGACCCAGTACTTC. It encodes CAISESVIMTSRETQYF.